The clone carrying this T cell receptor (beta chain) was seen a handful of times. The antigen is undetermined. The source of the sample is a study of beta chain features in type 1 diabetes. General study results and limits: Shorter templates might be favored by PCR, equally in patients and controls. Across all four CD4+ subsets, people with type 1 diabetes showed modestly shorter TCRB CDR3s. High-TCR-expressing cells could be over-represented by cDNA sequencing. Compared with healthy donors, patients appeared to share more similar naive, central memory and regulatory TCRB repertoires.

Expressed TCRB transcripts were sequenced because the entire RNA isolate underwent reverse transcription. Naive, central memory and regulatory T cell samples yielded around 3.5 million reads on average. Method: immunoSEQ multiplex PCR; TCRdb's copy keeps in-frame clones and lacks some. The sample carries about 170,000 clones, over 6% recorded once. The V end lost 5 bases, the J end lost 6 bases, and 13 bases lay between the germline ends. This CDR3 has 13 amino acids. Germline V CDR1 and CDR2: MNHEY, SMNVEV (reference sequence). This TCR came from a man younger than 35 with type 1 diabetes. Sequenced input: central memory CD4+ T cells from blood. This sequence joins TRBV27 and TRBJ1-1, with D maybe TRBD1 (6 bases). The CDR3 DNA sequence: TGTGCCAGCAGTGCGCGAAGGGGGTCTGAAGCTTTCTTT. It specifies CASSARRGSEAFF.